Following are 5 T cell receptor beta chains from one sample sequenced in a study of T cell repertoires in cytomegalovirus infection. For these TCRs, the target antigens are not known. TCRdb used MiXCR to reprocess the reads, holding one entry per CDR3 protein. The table has 900,000 to 950,000 distinct CDR3 sequences, roughly 30% seen once. Sequencing used cultured CD8+ T cells from PBMCs, obtained from culture after CMV antigen stimulation. The receptors originated from a human donor in good health (CMV status not recorded). Some clones in this sample may be carry-over from other donors' samples.

As regards this clonotype: A much larger clone differs by one base, so this may be a read error. The chain uses TRBV12-3 or TRBV12-4 and TRBJ1-1; no reliable D call. Trimming left V 5 bases short and J 0 bases short, with 13 bases between. This CDR3 region has 15 residues. As DNA, the CDR3 is TGTGCCAGCAGTCAGCTGATAGGTCTGAACACTGAAGCTTTCTTT. Amino acids: CASSQLIGLNTEAFF.

The chain joins TRBV20-1 to TRBJ1-2; unclear D gene. V lost 3 bases and J lost 2, with 7 bases in between. Germline V lookup: CDR1 DFQATT, CDR2 SNEGSKA (reference sequence). This CDR3 contains 12 residues. The CDR3 region is CSARRSNYGYTF. The CDR3 DNA follows: TGCAGTGCTAGGCGGTCGAACTATGGCTACACCTTC.

This clonotype was picked up a small number of times. The chain joins TRBV7-7 to TRBJ2-5; a weak D match, TRBD1 (6 bases). There are 15 residues in the CDR3. V dropped 5 bases and J dropped 3 bases, with 16 bases sitting between them. Germline lookup yields CDR1 SSHAT and CDR2 FNYEAQ (reference sequence). CDR3 sequence reads: CASSGVRDMEETQYF. The CDR3 nucleotides are TGTGCCAGCAGCGGGGTCCGGGACATGGAAGAGACCCAGTACTTC.

The chain carries TRBV27 and TRBJ2-3, with D maybe TRBD2 (6 bases). CDR1 MNHEY and CDR2 SMNVEV come from the germline V gene (reference sequence). V was cut by 3 bases and J by 2 bases, with 18 bases left in between. This CDR3 contains 17 residues. This CDR3 reads CASSFFPFGGITDTQYF. The CDR3 DNA sequence: TGTGCCAGCAGTTTTTTCCCTTTTGGGGGGATCACAGATACGCAGTATTTT.

At least ten counts were recorded for this clonotype. This sequence joins TRBV28 and TRBJ2-3; tentatively, D is TRBD1 (6 bases). The germline V gene encodes CDR1 MDHEN and CDR2 SYDVKM. Trimming took 10 bases from V and 3 from J, leaving 17 bases between them. The CDR3 contains 14 residues. The CDR3 region is CATVNQGSTDTQYF. Written as DNA, the CDR3 is TGTGCCACCGTAAATCAGGGGTCAACAGATACGCAGTATTTT.